The rows below give T cell receptor beta chains drawn from one sample of a study of T cells after yellow fever vaccination. Using its own MiXCR run on the 5' RACE reads, TCRdb lists one record per CDR3 protein. This table has more than 450,000 distinct CDR3 sequences, 21% appearing once. This material consisted of PBMCs, taken roughly 20 days after the first yellow fever vaccination. These receptors all come from a young man who received the YFV17D yellow fever vaccine. Both conserved end residues are part of each CDR3. A D gene is named only where the DNA matches it firmly.

V: TRBV29-1
D: .
CDR3: CSVGGGSGQTTTDTQYF

V: TRBV11-2
D: .
CDR3: CASSLTAYNTEAFF

V: TRBV20-1
D: .
CDR3: CSSRGVSSYNEQFF

V: TRBV4-1
D: .
CDR3: CASSRMPGENNSPLHF

V: TRBV6-5
D: .
CDR3: CASRTDRLSYEQYF

V: TRBV5-1
D: .
CDR3: CASSLRAPDTEAFF

V: TRBV7-6
D: TRBD1
CDR3: CASSPWDRVLTGELFF

V: TRBV4-1
D: .
CDR3: CAVGQNTGELFF

V: TRBV12-3/TRBV12-4
D: .
CDR3: CASSPRGVADTQYF

V: TRBV19
D: .
CDR3: CASSIGGMPYGYTF

V: TRBV6-2/TRBV6-3
D: TRBD1
CDR3: CASSTTGTGTTGELFF

V: TRBV7-2
D: .
CDR3: CASSSTSGRNNSPLHF

V: TRBV5-1
D: .
CDR3: CASSLGPGNYGYTF

V: TRBV7-2
D: TRBD1
CDR3: CASSYRDRGTEQYF

V: TRBV7-8
D: .
CDR3: CASSLFSQSNQPQHF

V: TRBV5-5
D: TRBD2
CDR3: CASSLVVGREGSDTQYF

V: TRBV5-1
D: .
CDR3: CASSEYRGLTEAFF

V: TRBV5-1
D: .
CDR3: CASSPIELINEQFF

V: TRBV7-2
D: .
CDR3: CASSLALGDGETQYF

V: TRBV29-1
D: TRBD2
CDR3: CSVGQRGADDTQYF

V: TRBV5-6
D: .
CDR3: CASSLGRDRGYTF

V: TRBV7-8
D: .
CDR3: CASSLEGNEAFF

V: TRBV9
D: .
CDR3: CASSPSPGQGYEQYF

V: TRBV11-2
D: .
CDR3: CASSLGEGYEQYF

V: TRBV4-2
D: TRBD2
CDR3: CASSQDPSGGSSYNEQFF

V: TRBV19
D: .
CDR3: CASSIGRVEAFF

V: TRBV3-1
D: .
CDR3: CASSQDDGDTGELFF

V: TRBV20-1
D: .
CDR3: CSAGTGEQYF

V: TRBV20-1
D: .
CDR3: CSARLTGPQPQHF

V: TRBV5-6
D: TRBD1
CDR3: CASSLQGARAQHF

V: TRBV20-1
D: .
CDR3: CRIKNTGELFF

V: TRBV11-2
D: .
CDR3: CASSPRTSNEQFF

V: TRBV3-1
D: .
CDR3: CASSQEGWTSGGTDTQYF

V: TRBV5-1
D: TRBD1
CDR3: CASSSGQGYSPLHF

V: TRBV7-2
D: .
CDR3: CASSSRGYRIFTEAFF

V: TRBV7-7
D: TRBD1
CDR3: CASSPDRDGNTGELFF

V: TRBV19
D: .
CDR3: CASSSRVGYTF

V: TRBV19
D: .
CDR3: CASTTETGNTIYF

V: TRBV4-2
D: .
CDR3: CASSQERTGRDYNSPLHF

V: TRBV12-3/TRBV12-4
D: .
CDR3: CASKKGAGELFF

V: TRBV9
D: TRBD2
CDR3: CASSPRGTSGAQTQYF

V: TRBV6-5
D: TRBD2
CDR3: CASSYRTSGGTGELFF

V: TRBV5-5
D: TRBD2
CDR3: CASSNPSGGALETQYF

V: TRBV7-2
D: TRBD1
CDR3: CASSLDRGLSNQPQHF

V: TRBV4-1
D: .
CDR3: CASKHPGGRTEAFF

V: TRBV9
D: .
CDR3: CASSRGRNTDTQYF

V: TRBV4-1
D: .
CDR3: CASSQNAGRTDTQYF

V: TRBV14
D: .
CDR3: CASSQGRGRTEAFF